This is a list of T cell receptor beta chains from one sample in a study of blood T cell repertoires in COVID-19. Here immunoSEQ multiplex PCR was the method, and the copy in TCRdb shows in-frame clones only, minus some. The table records more than 25,000 clones, about 65% of them present only once. Sequenced material: peripheral blood. The receptors originated from a human donor in a cohort sampled during active COVID-19. Each CDR3 is given without its conserved first and last residue.

J	V	CDR3
TRBJ1-2	TRBV11-2	ASSPRTGTGYT
TRBJ2-2	TRBV12-3/TRBV12-4	ASSLGHGELF
TRBJ1-2	TRBV12-3/TRBV12-4	ASSLGGGYGYT
TRBJ2-2	TRBV5-1	ASSVSTVNTGELF
TRBJ1-1	TRBV3-1/TRBV3-2	ASSQESEKAF
TRBJ1-6	TRBV28	ASISRGASASPLH
TRBJ2-7	TRBV6-2/TRBV6-3	ASSNKYEQY
TRBJ1-5	TRBV5-1	ASSLWGLGGSNQPQH
TRBJ2-7	TRBV25-1	ASSASGLVGDEQY
TRBJ2-5	TRBV6-5	ASSYRGGLETQY
TRBJ1-4	TRBV6-5	ASSFAGTGNEKLF
TRBJ2-2	TRBV4-3	ASSQLASYNTGELF
TRBJ2-1	TRBV7-8	ASSYPSGSGRDNEQF
TRBJ1-2	TRBV30	AWSVIQSAGTGYT
TRBJ1-1	TRBV6-5	ASMRQGASEAF
TRBJ2-1	TRBV2	ASSQGAGEQF
TRBJ2-5	TRBV5-1	ASSLAGGDETQY